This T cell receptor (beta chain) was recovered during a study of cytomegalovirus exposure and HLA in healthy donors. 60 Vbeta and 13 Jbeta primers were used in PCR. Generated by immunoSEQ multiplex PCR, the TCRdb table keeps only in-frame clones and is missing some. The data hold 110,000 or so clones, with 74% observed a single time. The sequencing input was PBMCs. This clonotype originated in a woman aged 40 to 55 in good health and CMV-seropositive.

CDR3 amino acids: CASSGGEPDTQYF. The DNA of the CDR3 is TGTGCCAGCAGCGGGGGGGAACCAGATACGCAGTATTTT. The chain couples TRBV9 to TRBJ2-3, with D perhaps TRBD2 (6 bases). The germline V and J ends were trimmed by 3 bases and 4 bases, with 9 bases remaining between them. The CDR3 covers 13 residues. From germline, CDR1 is SGDLS and CDR2 YYNGEE. The full variable domain, rest sourced from reference TRBV9 and TRBJ2-3, is DSGVTQTPKHLITATGQRVTLRCSPRSGDLSVYWYQQSLDQGLQFLIQYYNGEERAKGNILERFSAQQFPDLHSELNLSSLELGDSALYFCASSGGEPDTQYFGPGTRLTVL.